What follows describes a single TCR beta chain. CDR1 and CDR2 from the germline V gene are MDHEN and SYDVKM. Germline trimming cut 4 bases from V and 7 bases from J; bases unmatched to any gene: 9. The CDR3 loop spans 16 amino acids. Time point given: after dendritic cell vaccination, including at tumor progression/relapse. All glioblastoma patients lacked an isocitrate dehydrogenase mutation. This record belongs to a study of glioma-infiltrating T cells after dendritic cell vaccination. For the study at large: At biweekly intervals, patients got three intradermal dendritic cell vaccine injections.

Generated by immunoSEQ multiplex PCR, the TCRdb table keeps only in-frame clones and is missing some. Of tens of thousands of clones listed, 85% were seen once; the top ten hold 8.5%. Sequences were derived from blood, sampled after dendritic cell vaccination. The chain carries TRBV28 and TRBJ2-1; 11 nucleotides align to TRBD2. The source of this sequence is a human donor with glioblastoma. CDR3 DNA: TGTGCCAGCAGTTCTAAATTTGGGACTAGCGGTAATGAGCAGTTCTTC. This sequence encodes CASSSKFGTSGNEQFF. Filled out from reference TRBV28 and TRBJ2-1, the complete variable domain reads DVKVTQSSRYLVKRTGEKVFLECVQDMDHENMFWYRQDPGLGLRLIYFSYDVKMKEKGDIPEGYSVSREKKERFSLILESASTNQTSMYLCASSSKFGTSGNEQFFGPGTRLTVL.